These 10 T cell receptor beta chains were all obtained from the same sample, sequenced in a study of identical twins. One entry per CDR3 protein results from TCRdb running MiXCR on the 5' RACE reads. The table records 300,000 to 400,000 distinct CDR3 sequences, more than 9% of them present only once. This same sample was also taken into another study, of yellow fever vaccine responses in identical twins.

The specimen was CD8+ T cells sorted from blood. The receptors derive from a woman in her late teens or twenties in good health.

The chain uses TRBV19 and TRBJ1-1, with D unresolved. Germline CDR1 LNHDA, CDR2 SQIVND (reference sequence). V lost 1 base, J lost 7 bases, and 7 bases lay in between. CDR3 size: 12 residues. The CDR3 DNA sequence: TGTGCCAGTAGTATAGCTGGGCATGAAGCTTTCTTT. Protein: CASSIAGHEAFF.

This clonotype was counted at least ten times. This chain connects TRBV29-1 to TRBJ2-3, with D possibly matching TRBD1 (5 bases). V was pared by 3 bases and J by 6 bases, with 10 bases between. This CDR3 has 12 residues. Germline V lookup: CDR1 SQVTM, CDR2 ANQGSEA. The CDR3 nucleotides read TGCAGCGTTGAGGTGGACACGGATACGCAGTATTTT. It translates to CSVEVDTDTQYF.

The rearrangement uses TRBV12-3 or TRBV12-4 and TRBJ2-7; 8 nucleotides line up with TRBD1. V shed 5 bases, J shed 6 bases, and the junction held 12 bases outside the gene matches. The CDR3 sequence is 15 residues long. The CDR3 DNA reads as TGTGCCAGCAGTCAACGACAGGGGACCTGGGGCGAGCAGTACTTC. Protein sequence: CASSQRQGTWGEQYF.

The V gene is TRBV27, the J gene TRBJ2-2, with TRBD2 identical over 8 bases. Germline V CDR1 and CDR2: MNHEY, SMNVEV (reference sequence). The ends lost 3 bases at V and 7 bases at J; junction bases unmatched: 7. The CDR3 totals 15 residues. The DNA for the CDR3 is TGTGCCAGCAGTTTCGGGACTAGGCTCAACGGGGAGCTGTTTTTT. Residues: CASSFGTRLNGELFF.

The V call is TRBV11-2, the J call TRBJ2-2; D uncertain. From germline, CDR1 is SGHAT and CDR2 FQNNGV. CDR3 length equals 15 residues. Trimming pared 5 bases from V and 1 base from J, leaving 11 bases between. CDR3 in DNA: TGTGCCAGCAGCAAACAGACTTTGAACACCGGGGAGCTGTTTTTT. It yields the protein CASSKQTLNTGELFF.

The chain uses TRBV7-6 and TRBJ2-2; 7 bases agree with TRBD2. This CDR3 spans 15 amino acids. J gave up 4 bases and V 4 bases, and 6 bases lay outside the gene matches. Per germline, CDR1 SGHVS and CDR2 FNYEAQ. The CDR3 loop reads CASSSLGGVTGELFF. CDR3 DNA sequence: TGTGCCAGCAGCTCCCTGGGAGGGGTCACCGGGGAGCTGTTTTTT.

The chain carries TRBV7-9 and TRBJ2-4, with 10 bases identical to TRBD2. This CDR3 spans 16 amino acids. Losses at the gene ends were 4 bases for V and 0 bases for J; bases not matched to a gene: 3. The germline V gene encodes CDR1 SEHNR and CDR2 FQNEAQ (reference sequence). Written as DNA, the CDR3 is TGTGCCAGCAGCTCCACTAGCGGGACAGCCAAAAACATTCAGTACTTC. Its translation: CASSSTSGTAKNIQYF.

The chain links TRBV6-1 to TRBJ2-1; D gene uncertain. The CDR3 consists of 15 residues. Germline CDR1 and CDR2: MNHNS and SASEGT. The V end was cut by 5 bases, the J end by 0 bases, with 11 bases between. The CDR3 DNA reads as TGTGCCAGCAGTAAAGGCCGTAGCTCCTACAATGAGCAGTTCTTC. This encodes CASSKGRSSYNEQFF.

This clonotype has just a few counts. V is TRBV12-3 or TRBV12-4 and J is TRBJ2-2; the D gene is possibly TRBD2 (6 bases). Trimming cost V 5 bases and J 6 bases, with 13 bases left between them. CDR3 length: 14 residues. The CDR3 is CASSPTDYSGELFF. The CDR3 DNA reads TGTGCCAGCAGTCCAACGGACTATTCCGGGGAGCTGTTTTTT.

This clonotype was detected a few times. The genes are TRBV7-9 and TRBJ2-1; D might be TRBD2 (5 bases). The CDR3 sequence is 12 residues long. Germline values: CDR1 SEHNR, CDR2 FQNEAQ (reference sequence). Trimming took off 5 bases at V and 7 bases at J, with 9 bases between the two ends. CDR3 bases: TGTGCCAGCAGCAAAGGGAGTAATGAGCAGTTCTTC. Translating gives CASSKGSNEQFF. Full variable domain (rest looked up from reference TRBV7-9 and TRBJ2-1): DTGVSQNPRHKITKRGQNVTFRCDPISEHNRLYWYRQTLGQGPEFLTYFQNEAQLEKSRLLSDRFSAERPKGSFSTLEIQRTEQGDSAMYLCASSKGSNEQFFGPGTRLTVL.